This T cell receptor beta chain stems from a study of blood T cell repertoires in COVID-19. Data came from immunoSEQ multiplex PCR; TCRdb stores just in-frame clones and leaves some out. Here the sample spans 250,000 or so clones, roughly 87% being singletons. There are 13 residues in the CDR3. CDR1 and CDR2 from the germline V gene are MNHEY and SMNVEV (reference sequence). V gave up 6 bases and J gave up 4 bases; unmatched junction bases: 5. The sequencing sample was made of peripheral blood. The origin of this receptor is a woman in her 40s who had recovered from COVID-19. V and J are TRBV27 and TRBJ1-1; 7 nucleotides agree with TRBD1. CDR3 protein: CASRGGQSTEAFF. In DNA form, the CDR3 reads TGTGCCAGCAGGGGGGGACAGAGCACTGAAGCTTTCTTT.